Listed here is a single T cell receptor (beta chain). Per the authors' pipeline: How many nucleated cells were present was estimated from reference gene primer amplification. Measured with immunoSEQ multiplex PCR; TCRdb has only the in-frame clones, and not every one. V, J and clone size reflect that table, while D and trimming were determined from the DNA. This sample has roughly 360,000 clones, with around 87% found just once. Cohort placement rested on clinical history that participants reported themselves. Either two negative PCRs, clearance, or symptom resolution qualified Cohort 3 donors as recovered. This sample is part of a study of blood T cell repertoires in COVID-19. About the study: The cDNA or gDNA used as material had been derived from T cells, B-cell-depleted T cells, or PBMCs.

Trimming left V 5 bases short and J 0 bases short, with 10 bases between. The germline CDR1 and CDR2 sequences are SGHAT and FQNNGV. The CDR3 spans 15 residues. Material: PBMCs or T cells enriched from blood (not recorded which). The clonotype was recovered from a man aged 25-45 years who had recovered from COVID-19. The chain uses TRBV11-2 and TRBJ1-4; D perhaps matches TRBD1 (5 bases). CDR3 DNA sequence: TGTGCCAGCAGCGTCGACAGAGCAACTAATGAAAAACTGTTTTTT. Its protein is CASSVDRATNEKLFF. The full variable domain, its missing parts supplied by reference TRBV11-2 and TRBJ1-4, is EAGVAQSPRYKIIEKRQSVAFWCNPISGHATLYWYQQILGQGPKLLIQFQNNGVVDDSQLPKDRFSAERLKGVDSTLKIQPAKLEDSAVYLCASSVDRATNEKLFFGSGTQLSVL.